This is a list of T cell receptor beta chains from one sample in a study of regulatory T cells in long-lasting Graves disease. In TCRdb, the multiplex PCR reads were re-called with MiXCR into one record per CDR3 protein. The table records about 530,000 distinct CDR3 sequences, 15% to 20% of them present only once. The same sample was also studied in work on T cells in Graves' hyperthyroidism and ophthalmopathy.

Sample: peripheral blood mononuclear cells (PBMCs), taken at new diagnosis, from a patient treated with antithyroid drugs. The receptors shown here come from a woman aged 40-60 years with Graves disease. Both conserved end residues are part of each CDR3. The D gene is left open where the match is weak. Only some rows state a clone size, as once, few, many or a class for expanded clones.

V gene	D gene	J gene	CDR3 length	clone size	CDR3 protein	CDR3 DNA
TRBV12-3/TRBV12-4	-	TRBJ1-2	13	many	CASRVQGLSGYTF	TGTGCCAGCAGGGTACAGGGTCTCAGTGGCTACACCTTC
TRBV4-2	-	TRBJ2-3	13	-	CASSQDSPDTQYF	TGTGCCAGCAGCCAAGATTCCCCAGATACGCAGTATTTT
TRBV6-1	-	TRBJ1-1	12	many	CASRIQGREAFF	TGTGCCAGCAGGATACAGGGAAGGGAAGCTTTCTTT
TRBV6-1	-	TRBJ1-5	13	few	CASSDLLNQPQHF	TGTGCCAGCAGTGACTTATTGAATCAGCCCCAGCATTTT
TRBV5-1	-	TRBJ2-1	13	many	CASSPGVYNEQFF	TGCGCCAGCAGCCCGGGAGTTTACAATGAGCAGTTCTTC
TRBV3-1	-	TRBJ2-7	13	-	CASSHGVAYEQYF	TGTGCCAGCAGCCATGGGGTTGCCTACGAGCAGTACTTC
TRBV11-1	TRBD2	TRBJ2-3	15	many	CASSAGVTLGDTQYF	TGTGCCAGCAGCGCGGGAGTGACCCTTGGAGATACGCAGTATTTT
TRBV27	-	TRBJ1-4	15	many	CASSWGPGANEKLFF	TGTGCCAGCAGTTGGGGGCCGGGGGCTAATGAAAAACTGTTTTTT
TRBV6-5	-	TRBJ1-2	13	-	CASSYSDSYGYTF	TGTGCCAGCAGTTACTCTGACAGCTATGGCTACACCTTC
TRBV28	-	TRBJ1-1	14	many	CASRKRTLNTEAFF	TGTGCCAGCAGAAAACGGACTTTGAACACTGAAGCTTTCTTT
TRBV15	-	TRBJ1-6	13	-	CATKKAINSPLHF	TGTGCCACTAAAAAGGCGATCAATTCACCCCTCCACTTT
TRBV11-3	TRBD1	TRBJ1-2	15	many	CASRSRTGGDYGYTF	TGTGCCAGCAGGTCCCGGACAGGGGGGGACTATGGCTACACCTTC
TRBV12-3/TRBV12-4	-	TRBJ2-1	15	-	CASRVGRGNYNEQFF	TGTGCCAGCAGGGTGGGCAGGGGCAATTACAATGAGCAGTTCTTC
TRBV10-3	-	TRBJ1-1	11	-	CAINRGTEAFF	TGTGCCATCAATCGGGGCACTGAAGCTTTCTTT
TRBV11-3	-	TRBJ2-7	14	many	CASSPTTSSYEQYF	TGTGCCAGCAGCCCCACCACGTCATCCTACGAGCAGTACTTC
TRBV28	-	TRBJ1-4	14	many	CASRPLSANEKLFF	TGTGCCAGCAGGCCCCTATCGGCTAATGAAAAACTGTTTTTT
TRBV5-1	-	TRBJ2-2	16	many	CASSLVAHMNTGELFF	TGCGCCAGCAGCTTGGTAGCTCATATGAACACCGGGGAGCTGTTTTTT
TRBV5-1	-	TRBJ1-1	15	-	CASSLAGISSTEAFF	TGCGCCAGCAGCTTGGCCGGGATTAGTAGCACTGAAGCTTTCTTT
TRBV6-1	-	TRBJ1-3	14	many	CASSKAFSGNTIYF	TGTGCCAGCAGTAAGGCCTTCTCTGGAAACACCATATATTTT
TRBV18	-	TRBJ1-5	14	-	CASSPVTGNQPQHF	TGTGCCAGCTCACCAGTGACAGGTAATCAGCCCCAGCATTTT
TRBV28	-	TRBJ1-1	16	many	CASSSPGFRRDTEAFF	TGTGCCAGCAGTTCGCCGGGCTTTAGGAGGGACACTGAAGCTTTCTTT
TRBV28	-	TRBJ2-5	17	-	CASSLSTYGGRPETQYF	TGTGCCAGCAGTTTATCCACCTACGGGGGGCGCCCCGAGACCCAGTACTTC
TRBV27	-	TRBJ2-1	14	few	CASSPLRGGNGQFF	TGTGCCAGCAGTCCCCTGAGAGGGGGAAATGGGCAGTTCTTC
TRBV2	-	TRBJ2-1	14	-	CASRPSDVNGEQFF	TGTGCCAGCAGGCCGTCGGACGTAAACGGGGAGCAGTTCTTC
TRBV29-1	-	TRBJ2-7	12	few	CSVEGTDYEQYF	TGCAGCGTTGAAGGCACAGACTACGAGCAGTACTTC
TRBV6-1	TRBD1	TRBJ2-1	15	few	CASKIQGASYNEQFF	TGTGCCAGCAAGATACAGGGGGCGTCCTACAATGAGCAGTTCTTC
TRBV3-1	-	TRBJ2-2	15	-	CASSQGAWSPGELFF	TGTGCCAGCAGCCAAGGCGCCTGGTCTCCCGGGGAGCTGTTTTTT
TRBV12-3/TRBV12-4	TRBD1	TRBJ2-2	14	-	CASNPQGGYGELFF	TGTGCCAGCAACCCACAGGGGGGATACGGGGAGCTGTTTTTT
TRBV7-9	-	TRBJ2-3	16	-	CASSLASSGATDTQYF	TGTGCCAGCAGCTTAGCCAGTAGCGGAGCAACAGATACGCAGTATTTT
TRBV19	-	TRBJ2-7	16	few	CASSAIFSYTNYEQYF	TGTGCCAGTAGCGCAATCTTCTCTTACACCAACTACGAGCAGTACTTC
TRBV5-1	TRBD1	TRBJ2-5	15	-	CASTPGQGGRETQYF	TGCGCCAGCACCCCGGGACAGGGAGGGAGAGAGACCCAGTACTTC
TRBV12-3/TRBV12-4	TRBD1	TRBJ1-2	14	few	CASRQQGVNYGYTF	TGTGCCAGCAGGCAACAGGGGGTTAACTATGGCTACACCTTC